Below, 25 T cell receptor beta chains from the same sample are listed, as sequenced in a study of control samples from healthy donors and cancer patients. The table came from immunoSEQ multiplex PCR; TCRdb's copy has only in-frame clones and leaves some out. In the table there are fewer than 130,000 clones, roughly 90% of which are singletons. Sequencing was performed on PBMCs. All receptors derive from a woman aged 55-70 years with lung cancer.

This clone appeared once. The chain is built from TRBV5-1 and TRBJ2-3, with 7 bases identical to TRBD1. The V gene's germline CDR1 is SGHRS and CDR2 YFSETQ. J gave up 5 bases and V 1 base, and 1 base lay outside the gene matches. This CDR3 spans 13 amino acids. The chain's CDR3 is CASSLTGEDTQYF. CDR3 nucleotide sequence: TGCGCCAGCAGCTTGACAGGGGAAGATACGCAGTATTTT.

The chain couples TRBV3-1 (or the pseudogene TRBV3-2) to TRBJ2-6; the D gene could be TRBD1 or TRBD2 (5 bases each). The CDR3 consists of 21 residues. The ends were cut back, 4 bases at V and 0 bases at J, with 25 bases in the middle. Per germline, CDR1 LGHDT and CDR2 YNNKEL (reference sequence). The CDR3 DNA reads TGTGCCAGCAGCCTCTTATCGCCGGTGTGGGGGACCTTCTCTGGGGCCAACGTCCTGACTTTC. Amino acid sequence: CASSLLSPVWGTFSGANVLTF.

The J gene is TRBJ2-2, the V gene TRBV7-2; TRBD2 agrees at 9 bases. J lost 6 bases, V lost 1 base, and 6 bases had no gene match. The CDR3 is made up of 16 amino acids. Germline lookup yields CDR1 SGHTA and CDR2 FQGNSA. CDR3 region: CASSLVSGRQAGELFF. In DNA form, the CDR3 reads TGTGCCAGCAGCTTAGTTAGCGGGAGACAGGCCGGGGAGCTGTTTTTT. Combining the CDR3 with reference TRBV7-2 and TRBJ2-2 gives the whole variable domain GAGVSQSPSNKVTEKGKDVELRCDPISGHTALYWYRQSLGQGLEFLIYFQGNSAPDKSGLPSDRFSAERTGGSVSTLTIQRTQQEDSAVYLCASSLVSGRQAGELFFGEGSRLTVL.

The V gene is TRBV6-1, the J gene TRBJ2-4; 11 nucleotides align to TRBD2. Germline V CDR1 and CDR2: MNHNS, SASEGT. J gave up 8 bases and V 1 base, and 7 bases lay outside the gene matches. The CDR3 length is 16 residues. The CDR3 bases are TGTGCCAGCAGTGAAGGCTTACTAGCGGGGGTAGACATTCAGTACTTC. It translates to CASSEGLLAGVDIQYF.

V usage is TRBV7-9 and J usage is TRBJ2-2; D call uncertain. Trimming cost V 3 bases and J 4 bases, with 3 bases left between them. CDR1 and CDR2 (germline): SEHNR, FQNEAQ (reference sequence). The CDR3 has 12 residues. CDR3 protein: CASSFVTGELFF. CDR3 in DNA: TGTGCCAGCAGCTTTGTCACCGGGGAGCTGTTTTTT.

This chain's CDR3 is CASKLGSMNTEAFF. The CDR3, as DNA: TGTGCCAGCAAGTTAGGGAGTATGAACACTGAAGCTTTCTTT. V and J are TRBV6-5 and TRBJ1-1; D gene uncertain. V was shortened by 7 bases and J by 0 bases, with 12 bases between the two germline ends. Germline lookup yields CDR1 MNHEY and CDR2 SVGAGI. CDR3 length: 14 amino acids.

Details on this clone: Other DNA sequences of this sample code for an identical CDR3. The chain couples TRBV24-1 to TRBJ1-2, with TRBD1 as a possible D gene (6 bases). The CDR3 is 13 amino acids. The germline V and J ends were trimmed by 4 bases and 4 bases, with 9 bases remaining between them. Germline values: CDR1 KGHDR, CDR2 SFDVKD. For the CDR3, the DNA is TGTGCCACCAGTGAAGGACAGTTCTATGGCTACACCTTC. Protein sequence: CATSEGQFYGYTF.

In nucleotides, the CDR3 is TGTGCCAGTAGGCCGACTAGCGGGTCCCGAAGGAAAGAGACCCAGTACTTC. Translation: CASRPTSGSRRKETQYF. This chain links TRBV19 with TRBJ2-5; 10 nucleotides match TRBD2. CDR3 length: 17 residues. CDR1 and CDR2 from the germline V gene are LNHDA and SQIVND (reference sequence). V trimming: 6 bases; J trimming: 3 bases; junction bases outside the gene matches: 13.

The chain joins TRBV25-1 to TRBJ1-1, with TRBD1 matching over 8 bases. V gave up 4 bases and J gave up 1 base; unmatched junction bases: 5. CDR1 is MGHDK and CDR2 is SYGVNS in the germline V gene. The CDR3 is 15 residues long. CDR3 loop: CASSGQGAKNTEAFF. CDR3 in DNA: TGTGCCAGCAGTGGGCAGGGGGCCAAGAACACTGAAGCTTTCTTT. The full variable domain, in which reference TRBV25-1 and TRBJ1-1 provide the parts outside the CDR3, is EADIYQTPRYLVIGTGKKITLECSQTMGHDKMYWYQQDPGMELHLIHYSYGVNSTEKGDLSSESTVSRIRTEHFPLTLESARPSHTSQYLCASSGQGAKNTEAFFGQGTRLTVV.

J is TRBJ1-4 and V is TRBV7-2; a weak D match, TRBD1 (5 bases). V lost 0 bases and J 8 bases, leaving 13 bases between the germline ends. The germline V gene encodes CDR1 SGHTA and CDR2 FQGNSA. The CDR3 totals 15 residues. The CDR3 region has the DNA TGTGCCAGCAGCTTAGCGTTGGGGGGAGACGAAAAACTGTTTTTT. This encodes CASSLALGGDEKLFF.

CDR3 sequence reads: CASSPFADTEAFF. For the CDR3, the DNA is TGTGCCAGCAGCCCCTTCGCGGACACTGAAGCTTTCTTT. This rearrangement joins TRBV7-9 to TRBJ1-1, with no clear D. Trimming stripped 5 bases from V and 3 bases from J, with 10 bases between. Germline V gives CDR1 SEHNR, CDR2 FQNEAQ (reference sequence). The CDR3 consists of 13 residues.

This rearrangement joins TRBV29-1 to TRBJ2-3; D gene unclear. Germline V CDR1 and CDR2: SQVTM, ANQGSEA. Trimming removed 7 bases at V and 3 bases at J, with 5 bases between. The CDR3 has 10 residues. CDR3 DNA: TGCAGCGCTGGGACAGATACGCAGTATTTT. It translates to CSAGTDTQYF.

The J gene is TRBJ1-1, the V gene TRBV21-1; the listed D gene, TRBD1, was not tested against the DNA. TRBV21-1 has pseudogene status. The CDR3 covers 18 residues. CDR3 sequence: CASSKALRCQGSCREAFF. The CDR3 coding sequence is TGTGCCAGCAGCAAAGCGCTCAGATGCCAGGGTAGTTGTAGGGAAGCTTTCTTT.

In its sample, this clone was seen a few times. This rearrangement joins TRBV6-5 to TRBJ1-1; 7 bases line up with TRBD1. The CDR3 contains 15 residues. Germline CDR1 is MNHEY and CDR2 is SVGAGI. V lost 4 bases, J lost 1 base, and 6 bases stayed unmatched. The CDR3 loop is CASSFDRDRNTEAFF. The CDR3 region has the DNA TGTGCCAGCAGTTTCGACAGGGATCGGAACACTGAAGCTTTCTTT.

Concerning this clone: The junction and the germline gene differ at one end; a read error may be behind it. The CDR3 spells CASSIAGGPGELFF. CDR3 nucleotides: TGTGCTAGCAGCATAGCGGGAGGGCCCGGGGAGCTGTTTTTT. The V and J genes are TRBV7-7 and TRBJ2-2, with 11 bases that match TRBD2. Germline V CDR1 and CDR2: SSHAT, FNYEAQ (reference sequence). The CDR3 has 14 amino acids. The whole variable domain, remainder taken from reference TRBV7-7 and TRBJ2-2, is GAGVSQSPRYKVTKRGQDVTLRCDPISSHATLYWYQQALGQGPEFLTYFNYEAQPDKSGLPSDRFSAERPEGSISTLTIQRTEQRDSAMYRCASSIAGGPGELFFGEGSRLTVL.

V gene TRBV2 combines with J gene TRBJ1-6; 9 bases align to TRBD1. Losses at the gene ends were 7 bases for V and 8 bases for J; bases not matched to a gene: 6. This CDR3 comprises 14 residues. Germline-derived CDR1 and CDR2 are SNHLY and FYNNEI. The CDR3 loop reads CASIRTGAYSPLHF. CDR3 bases: TGTGCCAGCATCCGGACAGGGGCTTATTCACCCCTCCACTTT.

CDR3 region: CASSLQGNNEKLFF. The CDR3 DNA reads as TGTGCCAGCAGCTTACAGGGAAATAATGAAAAACTGTTTTTT. The chain employs TRBV7-9 and TRBJ1-4; weak D call: TRBD1 (5 bases). The CDR3 consists of 14 residues. V lost 2 bases, J lost 4 bases, and 8 bases lay in between. Per the germline V gene, CDR1 is SEHNR and CDR2 is FQNEAQ (reference sequence).

This chain uses TRBV6-5 with TRBJ1-1; D is unclear. The CDR3 loop spans 11 amino acids. The V gene lost 6 bases and the J gene lost 10 bases, with 12 bases spanning the gap. Germline lookup yields CDR1 MNHEY and CDR2 SVGAGI. In DNA, the CDR3 is TGTGCCAGCAGACCCCAAATGGGAGCTTTCTTT. Translation gives CASRPQMGAFF.

CDR3 amino acids: CASSVSHSSNTEAFF. CDR3 DNA sequence: TGTGCCAGCAGCGTATCACACAGTTCGAACACTGAAGCTTTCTTT. The J gene is TRBJ1-1, the V gene TRBV9; D is unresolved. The CDR3 totals 15 residues. CDR1 and CDR2 (germline): SGDLS, YYNGEE. Deletions cut 1 base from V and 1 base from J, with 11 bases between.

The chain links TRBV3-1 (or the pseudogene TRBV3-2) to TRBJ2-2, with D tentatively TRBD1 or TRBD2 (7 bases each). The V gene lost 1 base and the J gene lost 6 bases, with 15 bases spanning the gap. The CDR3 extends over 16 amino acids. CDR1 is LGHDT and CDR2 is YNNKEL in the germline V gene (reference sequence). The CDR3 DNA reads TGTGCCAGCAGCCAAGTCAGGGGGGGGCCATCCGGGGAGCTGTTTTTT. This codes for CASSQVRGGPSGELFF.

This clone was seen just once. The rearrangement joins TRBV12-3 or TRBV12-4 to TRBJ2-7; no clear D gene. V lost 8 bases, J lost 3 bases, and 11 bases lay in between. The CDR3 runs to 12 residues. The CDR3 DNA follows: TGTGCCAGCGGTCGAGTAAGCTACGAGCAGTACTTC. Encoded protein: CASGRVSYEQYF.

The J gene is TRBJ1-5, the V gene TRBV19; tentative D call: TRBD1 (6 bases). The CDR3 spans 18 residues. V was cut by 1 base and J by 3 bases, with 19 bases left in between. The germline CDR1 and CDR2 sequences are LNHDA and SQIVND (reference sequence). DNA of the CDR3: TGTGCCAGTAGTATAGGCGAGGGGGGTACGGTCCTCAATCAGCCCCAGCATTTT. Translating gives CASSIGEGGTVLNQPQHF. Filled out from reference TRBV19 and TRBJ1-5, the complete variable domain reads DGGITQSPKYLFRKEGQNVTLSCEQNLNHDAMYWYRQDPGQGLRLIYYSQIVNDFQKGDIAEGYSVSREKKESFPLTVTSAQKNPTAFYLCASSIGEGGTVLNQPQHFGDGTRLSIL.

J is TRBJ2-3 and V is TRBV11-2; D remains unclear. This CDR3 contains 15 residues. Germline V gives CDR1 SGHAT, CDR2 FQNNGV. Trimming cost V 1 base and J 2 bases, with 10 bases left between them. The CDR3 nucleotides read TGTGCCAGCAGCTTAGGGGCAAAGTTCACAGATACGCAGTATTTT. This translates into CASSLGAKFTDTQYF.

This chain uses TRBV28 with TRBJ2-7, with D tentatively TRBD2 (6 bases). The V end lost 5 bases, the J end lost 5 bases, and 19 bases lay between the germline ends. CDR1 is MDHEN, CDR2 SYDVKM, per germline. This CDR3 comprises 15 residues. For the CDR3, the DNA is TGTGCCAGCAGTCTCCTTGTTGCGGAGGGGAACGAGCAGTACTTC. It yields the protein CASSLLVAEGNEQYF.

The chain employs TRBV25-1 and TRBJ1-1, with 11 positions matching TRBD1. With 3 bases clipped from V and 8 bases from J, the junction kept 11 bases outside the gene matches. The CDR3 runs 16 residues. Germline V gene sequence: CDR1 MGHDK, CDR2 SYGVNS. This CDR3 reads CASSDLYGQGAGEAFF. The CDR3 region has the DNA TGTGCCAGCAGTGACCTCTACGGACAGGGGGCGGGGGAAGCTTTCTTT.